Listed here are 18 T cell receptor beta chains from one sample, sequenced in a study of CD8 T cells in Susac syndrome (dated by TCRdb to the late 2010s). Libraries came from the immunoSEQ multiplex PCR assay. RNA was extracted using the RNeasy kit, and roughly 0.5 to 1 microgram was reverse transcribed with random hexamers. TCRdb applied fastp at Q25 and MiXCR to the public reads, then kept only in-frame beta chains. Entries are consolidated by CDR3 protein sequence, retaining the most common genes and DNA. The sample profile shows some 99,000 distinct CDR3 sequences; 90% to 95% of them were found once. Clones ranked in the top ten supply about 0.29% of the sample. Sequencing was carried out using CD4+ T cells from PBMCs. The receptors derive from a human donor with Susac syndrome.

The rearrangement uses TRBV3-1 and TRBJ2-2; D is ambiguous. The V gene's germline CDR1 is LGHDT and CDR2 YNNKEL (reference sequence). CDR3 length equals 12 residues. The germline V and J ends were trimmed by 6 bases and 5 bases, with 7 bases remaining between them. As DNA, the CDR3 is TGTGCCAGCAGGATCAATACCGGGGAGCTGTTTTTT. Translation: CASRINTGELFF.

CDR3: CASSPIKAVLTTEAFF. The DNA for the CDR3 is TGTGCCAGCTCACCAATTAAGGCAGTCCTCACGACTGAAGCTTTCTTT. The chain carries TRBV18 and TRBJ1-1; unclear D gene. The germline CDR1 and CDR2 sequences are KGHSH and LQKENI. The V end was cut by 2 bases, the J end by 5 bases, with 18 bases between. The CDR3 totals 16 residues.

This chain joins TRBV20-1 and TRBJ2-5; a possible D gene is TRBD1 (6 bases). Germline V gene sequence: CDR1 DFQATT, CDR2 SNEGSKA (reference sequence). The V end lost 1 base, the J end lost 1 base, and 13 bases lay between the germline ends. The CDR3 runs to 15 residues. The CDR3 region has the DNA TGCAGTGCTAGAGCCGGACAGCTCGTCCAAGAGACCCAGTACTTC. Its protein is CSARAGQLVQETQYF.

CDR3: CASSLITGAGETQYF. The CDR3 DNA reads TGTGCCAGCAGTTTAATAACCGGGGCCGGGGAGACCCAGTACTTC. The chain uses TRBV28 and TRBJ2-5; the D call may be TRBD1 or TRBD2 (5 bases each). The ends were cut back, 2 bases at V and 5 bases at J, with 15 bases in the middle. This CDR3 region has 15 residues. Looked up from germline, CDR1 is MDHEN and CDR2 is SYDVKM.

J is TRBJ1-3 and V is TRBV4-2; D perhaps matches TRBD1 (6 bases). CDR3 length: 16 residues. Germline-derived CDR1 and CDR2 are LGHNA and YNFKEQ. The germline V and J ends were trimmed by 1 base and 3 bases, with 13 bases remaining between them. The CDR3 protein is CASSQGGLRGGNTIYF. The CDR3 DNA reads TGTGCCAGCAGCCAAGGGGGGCTCCGAGGTGGAAACACCATATATTTT.

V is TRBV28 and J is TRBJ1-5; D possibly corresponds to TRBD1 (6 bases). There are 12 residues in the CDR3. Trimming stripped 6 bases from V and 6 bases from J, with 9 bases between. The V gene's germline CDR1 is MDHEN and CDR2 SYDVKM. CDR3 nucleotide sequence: TGTGCCAGCAGGTACAGGGCTCAGCCCCAGCATTTT. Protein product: CASRYRAQPQHF.

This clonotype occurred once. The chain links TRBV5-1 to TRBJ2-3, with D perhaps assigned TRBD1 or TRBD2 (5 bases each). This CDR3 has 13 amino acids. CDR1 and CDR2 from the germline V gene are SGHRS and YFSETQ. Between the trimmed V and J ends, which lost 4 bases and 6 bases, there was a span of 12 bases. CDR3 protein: CASSRDAIDTQYF. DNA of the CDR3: TGCGCCAGCAGCAGGGACGCCATCGATACGCAGTATTTT.

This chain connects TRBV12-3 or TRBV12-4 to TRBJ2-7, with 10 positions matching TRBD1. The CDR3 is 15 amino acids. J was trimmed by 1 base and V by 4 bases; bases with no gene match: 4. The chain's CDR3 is CASSSPDRGSYEQYF. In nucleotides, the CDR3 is TGTGCCAGCAGTTCCCCGGACAGGGGGTCCTACGAGCAGTACTTC.

The CDR3 loop is CASSAPGDPNVLTF. The CDR3 coding sequence is TGCGCCAGCAGCGCCCCAGGGGATCCCAACGTCCTGACTTTC. V gene TRBV5-1 combines with J gene TRBJ2-6, with D maybe TRBD1 (6 bases). Germline V gives CDR1 SGHRS, CDR2 YFSETQ. The CDR3 length is 14 residues. The V and J ends lost 4 bases and 8 bases respectively, with 13 bases between them.

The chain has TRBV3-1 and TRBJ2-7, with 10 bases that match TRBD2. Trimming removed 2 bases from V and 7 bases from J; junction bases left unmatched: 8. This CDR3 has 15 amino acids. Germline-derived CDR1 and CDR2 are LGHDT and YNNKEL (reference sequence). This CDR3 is CASSQQAGGPWEQYF. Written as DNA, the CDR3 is TGTGCCAGCAGCCAACAAGCGGGGGGGCCCTGGGAGCAGTACTTC.

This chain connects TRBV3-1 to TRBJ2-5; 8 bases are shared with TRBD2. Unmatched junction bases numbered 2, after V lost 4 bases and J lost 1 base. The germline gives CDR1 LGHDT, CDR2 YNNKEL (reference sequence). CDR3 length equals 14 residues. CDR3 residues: CASSLAGIQETQYF. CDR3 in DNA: TGTGCCAGCAGCCTAGCGGGGATCCAAGAGACCCAGTACTTC.

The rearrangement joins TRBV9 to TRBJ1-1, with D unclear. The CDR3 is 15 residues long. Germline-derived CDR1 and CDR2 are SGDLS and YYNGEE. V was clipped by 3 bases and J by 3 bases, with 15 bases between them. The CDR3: CASSARPTAYTEAFF. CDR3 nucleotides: TGTGCCAGCAGCGCCCGACCGACGGCTTACACTGAAGCTTTCTTT.

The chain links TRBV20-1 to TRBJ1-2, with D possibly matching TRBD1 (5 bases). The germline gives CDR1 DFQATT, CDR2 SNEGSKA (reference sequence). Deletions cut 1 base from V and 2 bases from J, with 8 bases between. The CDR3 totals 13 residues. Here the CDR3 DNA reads TGCAGTGCTAGAGGGGGGAGAAACTATGGCTACACCTTC. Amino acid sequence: CSARGGRNYGYTF.

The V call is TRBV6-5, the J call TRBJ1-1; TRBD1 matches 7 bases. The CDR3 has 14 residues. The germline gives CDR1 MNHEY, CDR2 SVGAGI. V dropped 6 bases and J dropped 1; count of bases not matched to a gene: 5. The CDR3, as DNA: TGTGCCAGCAGACTCCGGGACAGGAACACTGAAGCTTTCTTT. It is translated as CASRLRDRNTEAFF.

CDR3 sequence (DNA): TGTGCCAGTACCCCTGGCAGGGGGTTTAGCGAGCAGTACTTC. Its protein product is CASTPGRGFSEQYF. The V call is TRBV19, the J call TRBJ2-7; 7 bases align to TRBD1. Germline V gives CDR1 LNHDA, CDR2 SQIVND (reference sequence). The CDR3 covers 14 residues. V shed 7 bases and J 6 bases; nucleotides not matched to a gene: 12.

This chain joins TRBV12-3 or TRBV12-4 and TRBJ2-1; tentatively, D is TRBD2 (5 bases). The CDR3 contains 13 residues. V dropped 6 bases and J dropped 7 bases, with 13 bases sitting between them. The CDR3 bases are TGTGCCAGCAGATACGGGATTTCTAATGAGCAGTTCTTC. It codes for CASRYGISNEQFF.

CDR3 region: CASRPGLAQETQYF. CDR3 bases: TGTGCCAGCAGGCCGGGACTAGCCCAAGAGACCCAGTACTTC. The chain links TRBV11-2 to TRBJ2-5, with 9 bases that match TRBD2. Trimming removed 6 bases from V and 1 base from J; junction bases left unmatched: 3. Germline CDR1 SGHAT, CDR2 FQNNGV. This CDR3 is 14 amino acids long.

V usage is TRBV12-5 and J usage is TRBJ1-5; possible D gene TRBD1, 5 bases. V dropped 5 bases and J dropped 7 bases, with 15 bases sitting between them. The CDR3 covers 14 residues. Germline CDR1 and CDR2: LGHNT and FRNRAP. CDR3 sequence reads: CASGPRQTSQPQHF. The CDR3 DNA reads TGTGCTAGTGGTCCGCGACAGACATCGCAGCCCCAGCATTTT.